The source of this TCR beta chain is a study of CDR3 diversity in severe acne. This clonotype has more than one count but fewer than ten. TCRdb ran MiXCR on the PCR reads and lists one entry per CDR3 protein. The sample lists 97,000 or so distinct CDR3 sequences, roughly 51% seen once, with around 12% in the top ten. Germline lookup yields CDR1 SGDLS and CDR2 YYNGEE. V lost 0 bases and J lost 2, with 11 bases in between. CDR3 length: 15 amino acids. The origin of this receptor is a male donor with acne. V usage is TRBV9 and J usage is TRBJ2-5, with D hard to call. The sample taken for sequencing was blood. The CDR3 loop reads CASSVEGRIQETQYF. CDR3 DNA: TGTGCCAGCAGCGTAGAGGGTCGGATACAAGAGACCCAGTACTTC.